This T cell receptor (beta chain) appears in the sequencing data of a study of regulatory T cells in long-lasting Graves disease. This clonotype was seen a handful of times. A much bigger clone sits one base away, suggesting this may be a read error. The CDR3 is 13 residues long. The germline V gene encodes CDR1 SQVTM and CDR2 ANQGSEA. V shed 8 bases and J 6 bases; nucleotides not matched to a gene: 9. Time point of the sample: newly diagnosed GD, antithyroid drugs for less than 3 months. RNA extracted from PBMCs served as the sequencing template. Building the TCR beta libraries relied on iRepertoire HTBI primers, and CDR3 regions underwent Arm-PCR. One entry per CDR3 protein results from TCRdb running MiXCR on the multiplex PCR reads. The sample gives about half a million distinct CDR3 sequences, about 12% of which show up once; roughly 9.3% is in the top ten. The sample also formed part of further work on T cells in Graves' hyperthyroidism and ophthalmopathy.

V gene TRBV29-1 combines with J gene TRBJ2-7, with 11 bases identical to TRBD1. The source of this sequence is a woman aged 25 to 39 with Graves disease. The input for sequencing was peripheral blood mononuclear cells (PBMCs), taken at new diagnosis, from a patient treated with antithyroid drugs. The CDR3 loop reads CSFILDRGREQYF. The CDR3 nucleotides read TGCAGCTTCATCCTGGACAGGGGGCGCGAGCAGTACTTC.